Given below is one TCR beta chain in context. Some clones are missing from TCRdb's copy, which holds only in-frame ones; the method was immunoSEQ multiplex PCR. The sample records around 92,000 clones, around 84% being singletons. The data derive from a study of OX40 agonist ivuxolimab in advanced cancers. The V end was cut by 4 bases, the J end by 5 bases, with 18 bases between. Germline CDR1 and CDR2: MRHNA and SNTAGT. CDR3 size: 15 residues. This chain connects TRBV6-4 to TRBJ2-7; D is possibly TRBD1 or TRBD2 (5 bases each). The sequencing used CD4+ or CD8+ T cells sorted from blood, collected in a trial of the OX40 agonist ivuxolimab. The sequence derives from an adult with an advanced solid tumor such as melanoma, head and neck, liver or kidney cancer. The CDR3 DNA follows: TGTGCCAGCAGTGTGAGGGGTGTCGAGAAAGACGAGCAGTACTTC. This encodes CASSVRGVEKDEQYF.